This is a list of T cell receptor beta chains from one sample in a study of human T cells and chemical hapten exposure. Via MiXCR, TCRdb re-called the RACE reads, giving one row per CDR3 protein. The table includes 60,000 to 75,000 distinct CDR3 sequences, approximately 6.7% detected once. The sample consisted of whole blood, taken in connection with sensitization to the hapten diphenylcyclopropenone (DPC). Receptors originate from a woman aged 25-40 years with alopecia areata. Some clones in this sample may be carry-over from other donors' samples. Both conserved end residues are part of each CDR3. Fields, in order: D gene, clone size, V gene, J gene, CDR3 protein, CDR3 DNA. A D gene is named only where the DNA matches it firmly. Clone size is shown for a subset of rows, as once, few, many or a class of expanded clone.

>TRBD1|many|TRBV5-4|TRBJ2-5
CASSLPGTAETQYF
TGTGCCAGCAGCTTGCCCGGGACAGCAGAGACCCAGTACTTC
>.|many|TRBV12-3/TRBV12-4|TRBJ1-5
CASSYMNSNQPQHF
TGTGCCAGCAGCTACATGAATAGCAATCAGCCCCAGCATTTT
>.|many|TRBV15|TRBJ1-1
CATSRDTRTNTEAFF
TGTGCCACCAGCAGAGACACACGGACGAACACTGAAGCTTTCTTT
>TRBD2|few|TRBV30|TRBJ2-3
CAWGLAGTTDTQYF
TGTGCCTGGGGACTAGCGGGGACCACAGATACGCAGTATTTT
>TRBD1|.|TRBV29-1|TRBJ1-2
CSVMGQGNGYTF
TGCAGCGTGATGGGACAGGGGAATGGCTACACCTTC
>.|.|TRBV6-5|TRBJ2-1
CASSYAWTTLYNEQFF
TGTGCCAGCAGTTATGCTTGGACTACGCTCTACAATGAGCAGTTCTTC
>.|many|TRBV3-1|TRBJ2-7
CASSRRRGGASGEQYF
TGTGCCAGCAGCCGCCGACGGGGCGGGGCCTCCGGCGAGCAGTACTTC
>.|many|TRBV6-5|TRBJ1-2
CASSTREGDYGYTF
TGTGCCAGCAGTACCAGAGAGGGCGACTATGGCTACACCTTC
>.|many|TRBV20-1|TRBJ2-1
CSARDTGGPHNEQFF
TGCAGTGCTAGAGATACCGGGGGTCCTCACAATGAGCAGTTCTTC
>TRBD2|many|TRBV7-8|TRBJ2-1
CASSLNAQGGLAGLGEQFF
TGTGCCAGCAGCTTAAACGCTCAAGGTGGACTAGCGGGGTTGGGGGAGCAGTTCTTC
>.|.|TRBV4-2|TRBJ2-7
CASSHPAGEQYF
TGTGCCAGCAGCCATCCGGCGGGCGAGCAGTACTTC
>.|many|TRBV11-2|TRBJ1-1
CASSRSAENTEAFF
TGTGCCAGCAGCCGTTCGGCCGAGAACACTGAAGCTTTCTTT
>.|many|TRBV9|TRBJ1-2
CASSVGSWTELYGYTF
TGTGCCAGCAGCGTAGGATCTTGGACCGAGTTATATGGCTACACCTTC
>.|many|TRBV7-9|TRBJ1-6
CASSLEPSPLHF
TGTGCCAGCAGCTTAGAGCCGTCACCCCTCCACTTT
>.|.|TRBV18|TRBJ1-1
CTSSPRDDLRNTEAFF
TGTACCAGCTCACCACGTGACGACTTAAGGAACACTGAAGCTTTCTTT
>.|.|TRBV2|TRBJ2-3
CASRRTESDTQYF
TGTGCCAGCAGGAGGACAGAATCGGATACGCAGTATTTT
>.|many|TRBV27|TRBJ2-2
CASSLQGGTGELFF
TGTGCCAGCAGTCTACAGGGAGGCACCGGGGAGCTGTTTTTT
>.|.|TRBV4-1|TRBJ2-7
CASSQDHRTIWDYEQYF
TGCGCCAGCAGCCAAGATCATCGGACTATTTGGGACTACGAGCAGTACTTC
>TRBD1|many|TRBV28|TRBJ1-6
CASSGQYNSPLHF
TGTGCCAGCTCGGGACAGTATAATTCACCCCTCCACTTT
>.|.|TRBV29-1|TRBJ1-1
CSGKTGLNTEAFF
TGCAGCGGAAAAACAGGGCTGAACACTGAAGCTTTCTTT
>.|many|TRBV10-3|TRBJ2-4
CAISEVPTVAKNIQYF
TGTGCCATCAGTGAGGTCCCGACAGTAGCCAAAAACATTCAGTACTTC
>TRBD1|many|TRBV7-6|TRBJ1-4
CASSLDVGGSEKLFF
TGTGCCAGCAGCTTAGATGTAGGGGGCTCTGAAAAACTGTTTTTT
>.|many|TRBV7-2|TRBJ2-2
CASSLGSGGSSTGELFF
TGTGCCAGCAGCTTAGGCTCGGGGGGCTCGAGCACCGGGGAGCTGTTTTTT
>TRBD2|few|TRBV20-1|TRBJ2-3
CSAIGTSDVRPSSTDTQYF
TGCAGTGCTATAGGGACTAGCGACGTTAGGCCTTCTAGCACAGATACGCAGTATTTT
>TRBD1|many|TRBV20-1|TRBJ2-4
CSATTGGLAKNIQYF
TGCAGTGCTACGACAGGGGGCTTAGCCAAAAACATTCAGTACTTC
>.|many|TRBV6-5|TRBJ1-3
CASSYSFAAGSSGNTIYF
TGTGCCAGCAGTTACTCTTTTGCGGCCGGTTCCTCTGGAAACACCATATATTTT
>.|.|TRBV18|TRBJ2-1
CASSRRDGNNEQFF
TGTGCCAGCTCACGCCGGGACGGTAACAATGAGCAGTTCTTC
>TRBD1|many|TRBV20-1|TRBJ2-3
CSARDVPGQGSTDTQYF
TGCAGTGCTAGGGACGTACCGGGACAGGGAAGCACAGATACGCAGTATTTT
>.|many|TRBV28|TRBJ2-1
CASSFASFDGDNEQFF
TGTGCCAGCAGTTTTGCATCCTTCGACGGGGACAATGAGCAGTTCTTC
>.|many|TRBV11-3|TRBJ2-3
CASSSDTDTQYF
TGTGCCAGCAGCTCGGACACAGATACGCAGTATTTT
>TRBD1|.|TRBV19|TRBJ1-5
CASSIGTGPIYSNQPQHF
TGTGCCAGTAGTATAGGGACAGGACCTATTTATAGCAATCAGCCCCAGCATTTT
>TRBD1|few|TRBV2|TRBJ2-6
CASKGQGFGANVLTF
TGTGCCAGCAAGGGACAGGGCTTTGGGGCCAACGTCCTGACTTTC
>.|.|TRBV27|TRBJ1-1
CASSSLTALNTEAFF
TGTGCCAGCAGTTCATTGACAGCCCTGAACACTGAAGCTTTCTTT
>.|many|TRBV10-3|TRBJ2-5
CANQRTEEETQYF
TGTGCCAACCAGCGGACAGAAGAAGAGACCCAGTACTTC
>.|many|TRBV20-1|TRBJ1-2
CSARAQGPPNYGYTF
TGCAGTGCTAGAGCACAGGGTCCTCCTAACTATGGCTACACCTTC
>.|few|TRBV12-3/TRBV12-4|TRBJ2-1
CASSPDPSSYNEQFF
TGTGCCAGCAGTCCGGACCCTTCGTCCTACAATGAGCAGTTCTTC
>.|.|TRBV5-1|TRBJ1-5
CASSVTGTSNQPQHF
TGCGCCAGCAGCGTCACAGGAACAAGCAATCAGCCCCAGCATTTT
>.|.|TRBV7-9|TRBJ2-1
CASSLEVLAPHNEQFF
TGTGCCAGCAGCTTAGAGGTGTTAGCGCCACACAATGAGCAGTTCTTC
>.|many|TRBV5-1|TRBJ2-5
CASSFVIGQQETQYF
TGCGCCAGCAGCTTCGTCATTGGGCAACAAGAGACCCAGTACTTC
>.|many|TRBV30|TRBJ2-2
CAWSAPDRRNTGELFF
TGTGCCTGGAGTGCCCCCGACAGGAGGAACACCGGGGAGCTGTTTTTT
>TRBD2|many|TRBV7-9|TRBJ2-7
CASSLGLRGTPYEQYF
TGTGCCAGCAGCTTAGGTTTGCGGGGGACTCCCTACGAGCAGTACTTC
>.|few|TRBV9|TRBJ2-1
CASSVVDGRMGDEQFF
TGTGCCAGCAGCGTAGTTGATGGTAGGATGGGGGATGAGCAGTTCTTC
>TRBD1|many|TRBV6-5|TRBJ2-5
CASSLRQGRQETQYF
TGTGCCAGCAGTCTCCGACAGGGTCGGCAAGAGACCCAGTACTTC
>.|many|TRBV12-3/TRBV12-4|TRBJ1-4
CASSYRQSSNEKLFF
TGTGCCAGCAGCTATCGACAGTCGTCTAATGAAAAACTGTTTTTT
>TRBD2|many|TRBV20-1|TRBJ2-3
CSAATSGLTDTQYF
TGCAGTGCCGCTACTAGCGGTCTCACAGATACGCAGTATTTT
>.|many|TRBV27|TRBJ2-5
CASSFGAQPVETQYF
TGTGCCAGCAGTTTCGGGGCCCAGCCAGTAGAGACCCAGTACTTC
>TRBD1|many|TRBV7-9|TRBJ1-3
CASSHMGTVYGNTIYF
TGTGCCAGCAGCCACATGGGGACAGTATATGGAAACACCATATATTTT
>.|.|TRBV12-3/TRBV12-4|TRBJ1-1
CASSLGAPSEAFF
TGTGCCAGCAGTTTGGGAGCCCCTTCTGAAGCTTTCTTT
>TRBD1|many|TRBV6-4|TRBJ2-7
CASSALSGTGF
TGTGCCAGCAGTGCCCTTTCAGGGACAGGCTTC
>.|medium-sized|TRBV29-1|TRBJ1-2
CSVVGETISGYTF
TGCAGCGTTGTAGGAGAAACCATAAGTGGCTACACCTTC
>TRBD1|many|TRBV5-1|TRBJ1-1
CASSYRDSREAFF
TGCGCCAGCTCCTACCGGGACAGTCGAGAAGCTTTCTTT
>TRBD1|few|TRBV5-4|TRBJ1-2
CASHGQGPLYGYTF
TGTGCCAGCCATGGACAGGGGCCTCTCTATGGCTACACCTTC